This is a list of T cell receptor beta chains from one sample in a study of CD8 T cells in ankylosing spondylitis. TCRdb re-called the 5' RACE reads with MiXCR, one entry per CDR3 protein. The repertoire consists of roughly 150,000 distinct CDR3 sequences, with roughly a third occurring once and the leading ten covering 5.5% to 7.5%. The sample comprised synovial fluid, either unsorted or a sorted T cell fraction (not recorded which). The receptors shown here come from a male donor with ankylosing spondylitis. The CDR3 runs from the conserved cysteine through the conserved F or W. D genes are given only for firm matches. Clone size, where shown, is once, few, many, or a class for clones that have expanded.

d_call clone_size j_call v_call cdr3_nt cdr3_aa
. few TRBJ1-2 TRBV7-2 TGTGCCAGCACCCAGGGTCGGGGCGTCAACTATGGCTACACCTTC CASTQGRGVNYGYTF
. . TRBJ1-1 TRBV5-1 TGCGCCAGCACTTTTGATGGACATGGCACTGAAGCTTTCTTT CASTFDGHGTEAFF
. many TRBJ1-4 TRBV12-3/TRBV12-4 TGTGCCAGCAGTTTCGGGGTTTCGACGCTGTTTTTT CASSFGVSTLFF
. many TRBJ1-2 TRBV12-3/TRBV12-4 TGTGCCAGCAGCGAACACGACTATGGCTACACCTTC CASSEHDYGYTF
TRBD2 . TRBJ2-5 TRBV20-1 TGCAGTGCTTTTAGCGGGAGAGGCGAGACCCAGTACTTC CSAFSGRGETQYF
TRBD2 many TRBJ2-3 TRBV12-3/TRBV12-4 TGTGCCAGCAGTCCAGGACTAGCGGCCACAGATACGCAGTATTTT CASSPGLAATDTQYF
TRBD2 . TRBJ2-3 TRBV20-1 TGCAGTGCCAGTCTCCGGGGCGGGGGAGCAGATACGCAGTATTTT CSASLRGGGADTQYF
. . TRBJ1-6 TRBV9 TGTGCCAGCAGCGTTGGTTCCAGCTCCTATAATTCACCCCTCCACTTT CASSVGSSSYNSPLHF
. few TRBJ1-6 TRBV20-1 TGCAGTGCTAGAGATCAGACAGGACTGAATTCACCCCTCCACTTT CSARDQTGLNSPLHF
. few TRBJ1-1 TRBV29-1 TGCAGCGTCGGCAAAGGGGAGAACACTGAAGCTTTCTTT CSVGKGENTEAFF
. few TRBJ2-5 TRBV2 TGTGCCAGCAGTGGAGTCAGAGAGACCCAGTACTTC CASSGVRETQYF
. few TRBJ1-6 TRBV7-9 TGTGCCAGCAGCTTAGCGTCGGACTCTTCACCCCTCCACTTT CASSLASDSSPLHF
. . TRBJ2-1 TRBV6-1 TGTGCCAGCAGTCTAATAGGGTACGGTAGTCAGCAGTTCTTC CASSLIGYGSQQFF
TRBD2 . TRBJ2-2 TRBV2 TGTGCCAGCAGTGCTGGCGGGAGGCGGAGCGGGGAGCTGTTTTTT CASSAGGRRSGELFF
. . TRBJ2-6 TRBV27 TGTGCCAGCAGCCCCCCCGGCAGGGGAAGCTCTGGGGCCAACGTCCTGACTTTC CASSPPGRGSSGANVLTF
TRBD1 once TRBJ1-1 TRBV2 TGTGCCAGCAGTCGCGACCCCAGGGGGGGCACGACTGAAGCTTTCTTT CASSRDPRGGTTEAFF
TRBD1 . TRBJ1-4 TRBV29-1 TGCAGCGGGACGGACAGGGTGGGAACTAATGAAAAACTGTTTTTT CSGTDRVGTNEKLFF
TRBD2 . TRBJ2-5 TRBV15 TGTGCCACCAGCAGAGGGATCGGGGCTAGCGGGGAAGAGACCCAGTACTTC CATSRGIGASGEETQYF
TRBD2 . TRBJ2-1 TRBV5-1 TGCGCCAGCAGCTTCCTAGCGGGATCCTACAATGAGCAGTTCTTC CASSFLAGSYNEQFF
TRBD1 many TRBJ1-2 TRBV7-9 TGTGCCAGCAGCACTCGCGACAGGGTGGGCTATGGCTACACCTTC CASSTRDRVGYGYTF
TRBD1 . TRBJ2-7 TRBV5-1 TGCGCCAGCACACCTCTGGACAGGGTATCGGGCGAGCAGTACTTC CASTPLDRVSGEQYF
TRBD1 many TRBJ1-3 TRBV30 TGTGCCTGGAGTGTGGGACAGGGAGGAAACACCATATATTTT CAWSVGQGGNTIYF
TRBD2 . TRBJ2-3 TRBV2 TGTGCCAGCAGAGCTAGCGGGGCTAGCACAGATACGCAGTATTTT CASRASGASTDTQYF
. few TRBJ2-5 TRBV7-9 TGTGCCAGCAGCTTACGAGGCCGGGACCAAGAGACCCAGTACTTC CASSLRGRDQETQYF
TRBD1 . TRBJ1-2 TRBV6-4 TGTACTCGGAAGTACGGGACAGGAAACCCTCCCGGTGGCTACACCTTC CTRKYGTGNPPGGYTF
. . TRBJ1-2 TRBV7-9 TGTGCCAGCAGCCCCCGTTGGAGGGAGGGGGTCGATGGCTACACCTTC CASSPRWREGVDGYTF
. . TRBJ1-5 TRBV14 TGTGCCAGCAGCCAAGATGATGCCTGGGGGGATCAGCCCCAGCATTTT CASSQDDAWGDQPQHF
. many TRBJ1-6 TRBV27 TGTGCCAGCAGTTTGACAGCGAGCTCCTATAATTCACCCCTCCACTTT CASSLTASSYNSPLHF
TRBD1 . TRBJ1-2 TRBV20-1 TGCAGTGCCCAACTGCGGGACAGGGCCCTTCCTAACTATGGCTACACCTTC CSAQLRDRALPNYGYTF
TRBD1 once TRBJ1-6 TRBV20-1 TGCAGTGCCAACGGACAGGGGGGCAATTCACCCCTCCACTTT CSANGQGGNSPLHF
. many TRBJ1-2 TRBV20-1 TGCAGTGCTAATTCGGGCCTCATAGGAGGCTACACCTTC CSANSGLIGGYTF
. . TRBJ1-6 TRBV20-1 TGCAGTGCTAGCAATGAGGAGTTCTCCTATAATTCACCCCTCCACTTT CSASNEEFSYNSPLHF
. many TRBJ2-2 TRBV5-1 TGCGCCAGCAACGTATCCCCGAACACCGGGGAGCTGTTTTTT CASNVSPNTGELFF
TRBD1 few TRBJ1-5 TRBV3-1 TGTGCCAGCAGCCAAGGGACAGGGGTTTATCAGCCCCAGCATTTT CASSQGTGVYQPQHF
TRBD2 . TRBJ2-1 TRBV6-5 TGTGCCAGCAGTTACTCGGTACCTAGCGGGGTATACAATGAGCAGTTCTTC CASSYSVPSGVYNEQFF
TRBD2 once TRBJ2-7 TRBV12-3/TRBV12-4 TGTGCCAGCAGTTTTCGCGGGGGATCAAACAAAAGGGTCGAGCAGTACTTC CASSFRGGSNKRVEQYF
. few TRBJ1-6 TRBV12-3/TRBV12-4 TGTGCCAGTCGGGCAGCATATAATTCACCCCTCCACTTT CASRAAYNSPLHF
. few TRBJ2-7 TRBV12-3/TRBV12-4 TGTGCCAGCAGTCCCCTCGTCGGTAGCTCCTACGAGCAGTACTTC CASSPLVGSSYEQYF
TRBD2 . TRBJ2-3 TRBV20-1 TGCAGTGCTACGACGGGACTAGCGGGGGGGCCAGATACGCAGTATTTT CSATTGLAGGPDTQYF
TRBD2 . TRBJ2-2 TRBV6-2/TRBV6-3 TGTGCCAGCAGATATGGGAGGCTAGCGGGTCGGGTGTGGGCTAACACCGGGGAGCTGTTTTTT CASRYGRLAGRVWANTGELFF
. . TRBJ1-3 TRBV10-2 TGCGCCAGCAGTGATTGGGACCTGTTCTCTGGAAACACCATATATTTT CASSDWDLFSGNTIYF
. . TRBJ1-1 TRBV29-1 TGCAGCGTTGAGTCCAGGGTGGCCACTGAAGCTTTCTTT CSVESRVATEAFF
. . TRBJ1-6 TRBV9 TGTGCCAGCAGCGTAGGGGGCAGGGATGATTCACCCCTCCACTTT CASSVGGRDDSPLHF
TRBD1 . TRBJ2-3 TRBV29-1 TGCAGCGTTACCACAGGGGGAATCACAGATACGCAGTATTTT CSVTTGGITDTQYF
. . TRBJ2-2 TRBV5-1 TGCGCCAGTACTAGGACAGACCTGAACACCGGGGAGCTGTTTTTT CASTRTDLNTGELFF
. many TRBJ2-1 TRBV20-1 TGCAGTGCTCCCGACCTAGGGTCTGAGCAGTTCTTC CSAPDLGSEQFF
. . TRBJ2-3 TRBV20-1 TGCAGTGCTAAGACAGGACCCACAGATACGCAGTATTTT CSAKTGPTDTQYF
. few TRBJ1-2 TRBV4-2 TGTGCCAGCAGCCAAGAAAACAGTGAATCCTATGGCTACACCTTC CASSQENSESYGYTF
. few TRBJ2-7 TRBV6-5 TGTGCCAGCAGTTACTCGCCCGCCTACGAGCAGTACTTC CASSYSPAYEQYF
. . TRBJ2-5 TRBV20-1 TGCAGTGCTAGAGCTGGGCAAGAGACCCAGTACTTC CSARAGQETQYF